This T cell receptor (beta chain) appears in the sequencing data of a study of blood T cells in healthy people across ages. The V and J ends lost 6 bases and 3 bases, in that order; junction bases with no gene match: 9. The germline V gene has CDR1 MNHEY and CDR2 SMNVEV (reference sequence). The CDR3 covers 15 residues. The use of a sample-barcoded 5' primer and a J-beta primer mix characterized a second PCR of 7 to 11 cycles. TCRdb recomputed calls from the 5' RACE reads with MiXCR, one row per CDR3 protein. The repertoire has around 1,000,000 distinct CDR3 sequences, around 27% of them found once; the top ten carry around 0.7%. These data also featured in a second study, about T cells of mothers and their children.

The source of this sequence is a girl aged 2-9 years in good health. The V gene is TRBV27, the J gene TRBJ1-2; 8 bases agree with TRBD1. Sequenced input: blood. Here the CDR3 reads CASSLTGEGYYGYTF. Written as DNA, the CDR3 is TGTGCCAGCAGCCTGACAGGGGAAGGGTACTATGGCTACACCTTC.